This is a list of T cell receptor beta chains from one sample in a study of shared clonotypes between healthy human individuals. Using immunoSEQ multiplex PCR, the repertoire was profiled, and TCRdb retains in-frame clones only, with some absent. Of some 2,500,000 clones in the sample, about 90% were seen once. Material for sequencing was naive CD4+ T cells from PBMCs. The source is a young man in good health. Some clones in this sample may be carry-over from other donors' samples. CDR3s include the opening cysteine and the closing phenylalanine or tryptophan. The D gene is left open where the match is weak.

- | TRBJ1-1 | TRBV7-9 | TGTGCCAGCAGCTTAGTGATCCTATCCACTGAAGCTTTCTTT | CASSLVILSTEAFF
- | TRBJ2-4 | TRBV6-1 | TGTGCCAGCAGTGAAGCGAGGGGGATTCGAGACATTCAGTACTTC | CASSEARGIRDIQYF
TRBD1 | TRBJ1-1 | TRBV6-5 | TGTGCCAGCAGTTACCGGGACAGGGGATTGAACACTGAAGCTTTCTTT | CASSYRDRGLNTEAFF
- | TRBJ2-5 | TRBV2 | TGTGCCAGCAGAGACCCTAGGACCCTCCCCACAGGCCAAGAGACCCAGTACTTC | CASRDPRTLPTGQETQYF
- | TRBJ2-7 | TRBV19 | TGTGCCAGTAGTATCCCACCCCGGCAGGGGGGCACCTACGAGCAGTACTTC | CASSIPPRQGGTYEQYF
- | TRBJ1-4 | TRBV7-9 | TGTGCCAGCAGTTCAGTTTCCTCTAATGAAAAACTGTTTTTT | CASSSVSSNEKLFF
TRBD2 | TRBJ2-1 | TRBV9 | TGTGCCAGCAGCGCCCGTTATAGCGGGAGCGACAATGAGCAGTTCTTC | CASSARYSGSDNEQFF
- | TRBJ1-3 | TRBV15 | TGTGCCACCAGCAGAGATCTTGGTACTGGAAACACCATATATTTT | CATSRDLGTGNTIYF
TRBD1 | TRBJ2-7 | TRBV4-2 | TGTGCCAGCAGCCACAACCGGGACAGGGACCACGAGCAGTACTTC | CASSHNRDRDHEQYF
- | TRBJ2-1 | TRBV5-1 | TGCGCCAGCAGTCTTGGAAGTCCTGGATACAATGAGCAGTTCTTC | CASSLGSPGYNEQFF